Listed below are T cell receptor beta chains from one sample, sequenced in a study of T-cell memory formation after mild COVID-19. Using its own MiXCR run on the 5' RACE reads, TCRdb lists one record per CDR3 protein. The table shows some 120,000 distinct CDR3 sequences, with over 15% occurring only once. The sample consisted of PBMCs or a T cell subset sorted from them (not recorded which). The receptors were sampled from a man between 18 and 35 years old who had mild COVID-19 (a few samples of this study predate the infection). Cell type and time point are not known. Both conserved end residues are part of each CDR3. The order of the fields is V gene, D gene, clone size, J gene, CDR3 DNA, CDR3 protein. The D gene is left open where the match is weak. Clone size is given for some rows only: seen once, a few or many times, or a class if the clone is expanded.

TRBV7-2,TRBD2,many,TRBJ2-1,TGTGCCAGCAACCAACTAGCGGGGGCCTACAATGAGCAGTTCTTC,CASNQLAGAYNEQFF
TRBV12-3/TRBV12-4,NA,NA,TRBJ1-1,TGTGCCAGCACCCTCCTGGCAGGGCGGTTTATGGGGTTGGGGGGACTGAACACTGAAGCTTTCTTT,CASTLLAGRFMGLGGLNTEAFF
TRBV10-3,NA,NA,TRBJ2-5,TGTGCCATCAGTGATAAGGAGACCCAGTACTTC,CAISDKETQYF
TRBV4-1,TRBD1,few,TRBJ2-5,TGCGCCAGCAGCCAAGATCGTGGGACAGGCCTTCGGACCCAGTACTTC,CASSQDRGTGLRTQYF
TRBV6-6,NA,NA,TRBJ1-1,TGTGCCAGCAGTGACAGGTTTCGGAACACTGAAGCTTTCTTT,CASSDRFRNTEAFF
TRBV15,NA,NA,TRBJ2-3,TGTGCCACCAGCAGAGAACAAACAGGGTCTAATACGCAGTATTTT,CATSREQTGSNTQYF
TRBV12-3/TRBV12-4,NA,few,TRBJ2-5,TGTGCCAGCAAAAATCCCGGCCTAGCGGAGACCCAGTACTTC,CASKNPGLAETQYF
TRBV12-3/TRBV12-4,TRBD1,many,TRBJ1-2,TGTGCCAGCAGTCCCGGGACAGGGAATGGCTACACCTTC,CASSPGTGNGYTF
TRBV20-1,TRBD2,NA,TRBJ2-4,TGCAGTGCTATGGGACTAGGATTAGCCAAAAACATTCAGTACTTC,CSAMGLGLAKNIQYF
TRBV5-4,NA,NA,TRBJ1-2,TGTGCCAGCAGCTTGGTGGCAACCCCCTTAGGGGACTATGGCTACACCTTC,CASSLVATPLGDYGYTF
TRBV5-1,TRBD1,NA,TRBJ1-2,TGCGCCAGCAAGGGGACAGGGGGCGCCGGGGACTATGGCTACACCTTC,CASKGTGGAGDYGYTF
TRBV7-2,TRBD2,NA,TRBJ2-3,TGTGCCAGCAGCTTCGTAGCGGGGGGCCTCACAGATACGCAGTATTTT,CASSFVAGGLTDTQYF
TRBV5-6,NA,few,TRBJ1-2,TGTGCCAGCAGCTTGGACCCAAAGGGAGGCTACACCTTC,CASSLDPKGGYTF
TRBV29-1,TRBD1,few,TRBJ2-1,TGCAGCGTTGAAGATCGACAGGGGGCCCCTGCCTACAATGAGCAGTTCTTC,CSVEDRQGAPAYNEQFF
TRBV12-3/TRBV12-4,NA,few,TRBJ1-1,TGTGCCAGCAGTTGGGCGCAAATGAACACTGAAGCTTTCTTT,CASSWAQMNTEAFF
TRBV7-2,NA,many,TRBJ2-1,TGTGCCAGCAGCTCGACAGTGGCAAAGCAGTTCTTC,CASSSTVAKQFF
TRBV24-1,TRBD1,NA,TRBJ2-3,TGTGCCACCAGGATGACAGGGGGCGCAGATACGCAGTATTTT,CATRMTGGADTQYF
TRBV27,TRBD1,NA,TRBJ2-4,TGTGCCAGCAGATCTCCGGACAGGGTGGACATTCAGTACTTC,CASRSPDRVDIQYF
TRBV5-4,TRBD1,few,TRBJ2-5,TGTGCCAGCAGCCCCCTCTCCCGGGACAGAGAGACCCAGTACTTC,CASSPLSRDRETQYF
TRBV4-3,TRBD1,NA,TRBJ1-2,TGCGCCAGAAGCTCCAGGGGGCGCCAAGGCTACACCTTC,CARSSRGRQGYTF
TRBV28,NA,NA,TRBJ2-3,TGTGCCAGCAGTTTGGGTGGGAGACACCCGTATTTT,CASSLGGRHPYF
TRBV5-1,NA,many,TRBJ2-2,TGCGCCAGCAGCTTGGTTGGAGCGAACACCGGGGAGCTGTTTTTT,CASSLVGANTGELFF
TRBV4-1,NA,once,TRBJ1-1,TGCGCCAGCAGCCAGGACCACCGGACTGAAGCTTTCTTT,CASSQDHRTEAFF
TRBV2,NA,NA,TRBJ2-7,TGTGCCAGCACCTTCGGGCAGGGGACGAGCTCCTACGAGCAGTACTTC,CASTFGQGTSSYEQYF
TRBV7-2,NA,few,TRBJ2-2,TGTGCCAGCGGACGGACCGGGGAGCTGTTTTTT,CASGRTGELFF
TRBV5-1,NA,NA,TRBJ2-1,TGCGCCAGCAGCTCGCGAGGAGCGTACAATGAGCAGTTCTTC,CASSSRGAYNEQFF
TRBV7-2,TRBD1,NA,TRBJ2-7,TGTGCCAGCAGTCAACAAGACAGGGACGTCGACGAGCAGTACTTC,CASSQQDRDVDEQYF
TRBV30,NA,few,TRBJ2-5,TGTGCCTGGTCTGGGGGGTCGGGAGAGACCCAGTACTTC,CAWSGGSGETQYF